This TCR beta chain comes out of a study of T cells in Graves' hyperthyroidism and ophthalmopathy. This clonotype was recorded at least ten times. There were TCR beta CDR3 regions amplified from RNA transcripts. HTBI primers drove first-round RT-PCR of the TCR CDR3. MiXCR, run by TCRdb on the multiplex PCR reads, gives a single entry per CDR3 protein. The sample lists over 250,000 distinct CDR3 sequences, 20% to 25% seen once, with about 60% in the top ten. The clonotype comes from a man aged 30-40 years with Graves' ophthalmopathy. Material: blood.

The DNA of the CDR3 is TGTGCCAGCAGCTTACAGGGTTACACTGAAGCTTTCTTT. Protein: CASSLQGYTEAFF. This chain joins TRBV7-9 and TRBJ1-1; the D gene is possibly TRBD1 (5 bases). There are 13 residues in the CDR3. Trimming cost V 2 bases and J 3 bases, with 7 bases left between them. The germline V gene has CDR1 SEHNR and CDR2 FQNEAQ (reference sequence).